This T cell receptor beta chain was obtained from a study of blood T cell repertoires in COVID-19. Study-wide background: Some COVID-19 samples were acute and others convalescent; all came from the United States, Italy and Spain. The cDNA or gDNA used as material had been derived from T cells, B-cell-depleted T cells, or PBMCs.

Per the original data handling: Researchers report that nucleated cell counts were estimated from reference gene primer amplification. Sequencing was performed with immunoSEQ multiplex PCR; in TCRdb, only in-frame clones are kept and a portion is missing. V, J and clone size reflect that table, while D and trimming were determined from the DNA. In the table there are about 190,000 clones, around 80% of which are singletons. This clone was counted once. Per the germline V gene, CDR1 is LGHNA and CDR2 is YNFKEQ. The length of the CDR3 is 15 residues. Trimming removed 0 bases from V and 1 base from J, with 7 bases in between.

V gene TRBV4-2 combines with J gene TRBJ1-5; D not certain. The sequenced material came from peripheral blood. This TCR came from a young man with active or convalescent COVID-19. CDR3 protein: CASSQDTESNQPQHF. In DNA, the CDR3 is TGTGCCAGCAGCCAAGATACAGAAAGCAATCAGCCCCAGCATTTT.